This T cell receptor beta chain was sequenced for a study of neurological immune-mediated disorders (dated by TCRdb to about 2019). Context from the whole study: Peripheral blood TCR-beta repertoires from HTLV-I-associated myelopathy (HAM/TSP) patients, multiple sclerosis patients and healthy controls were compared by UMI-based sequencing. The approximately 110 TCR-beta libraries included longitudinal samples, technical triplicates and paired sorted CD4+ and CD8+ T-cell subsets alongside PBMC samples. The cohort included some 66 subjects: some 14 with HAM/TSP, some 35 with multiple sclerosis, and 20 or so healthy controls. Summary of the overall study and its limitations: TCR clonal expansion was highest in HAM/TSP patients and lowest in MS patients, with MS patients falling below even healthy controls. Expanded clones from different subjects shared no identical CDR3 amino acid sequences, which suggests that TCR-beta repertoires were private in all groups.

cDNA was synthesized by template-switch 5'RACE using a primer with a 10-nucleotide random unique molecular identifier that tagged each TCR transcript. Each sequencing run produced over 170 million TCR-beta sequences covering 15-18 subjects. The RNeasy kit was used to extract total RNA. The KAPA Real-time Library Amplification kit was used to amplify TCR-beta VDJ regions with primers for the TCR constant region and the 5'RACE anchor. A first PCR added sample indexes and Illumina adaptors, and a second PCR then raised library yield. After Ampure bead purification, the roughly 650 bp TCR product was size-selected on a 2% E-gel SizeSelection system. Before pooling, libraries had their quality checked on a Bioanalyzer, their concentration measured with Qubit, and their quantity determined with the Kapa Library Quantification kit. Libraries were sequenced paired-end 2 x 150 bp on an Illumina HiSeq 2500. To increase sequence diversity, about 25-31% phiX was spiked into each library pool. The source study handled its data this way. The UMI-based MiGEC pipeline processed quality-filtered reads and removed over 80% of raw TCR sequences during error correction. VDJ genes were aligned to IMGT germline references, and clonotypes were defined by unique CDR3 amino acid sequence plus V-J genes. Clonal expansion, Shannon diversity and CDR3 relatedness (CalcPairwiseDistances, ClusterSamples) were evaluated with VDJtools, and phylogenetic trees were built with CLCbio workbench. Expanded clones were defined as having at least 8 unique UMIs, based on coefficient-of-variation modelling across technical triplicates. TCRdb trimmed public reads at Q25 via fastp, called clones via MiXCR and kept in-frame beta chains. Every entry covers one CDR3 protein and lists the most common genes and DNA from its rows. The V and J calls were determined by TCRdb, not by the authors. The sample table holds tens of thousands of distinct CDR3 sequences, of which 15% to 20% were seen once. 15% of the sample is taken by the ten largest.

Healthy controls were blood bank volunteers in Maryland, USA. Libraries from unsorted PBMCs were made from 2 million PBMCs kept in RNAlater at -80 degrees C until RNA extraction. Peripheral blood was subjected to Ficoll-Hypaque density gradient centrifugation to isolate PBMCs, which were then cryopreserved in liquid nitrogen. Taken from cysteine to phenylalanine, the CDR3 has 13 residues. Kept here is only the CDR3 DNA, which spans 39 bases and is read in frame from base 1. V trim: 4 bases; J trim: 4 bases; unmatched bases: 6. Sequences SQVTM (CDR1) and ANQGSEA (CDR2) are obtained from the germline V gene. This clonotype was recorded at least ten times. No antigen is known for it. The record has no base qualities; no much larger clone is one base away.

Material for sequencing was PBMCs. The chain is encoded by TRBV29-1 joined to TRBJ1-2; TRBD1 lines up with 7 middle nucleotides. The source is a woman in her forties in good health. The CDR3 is CSVGVGGSYGYTF. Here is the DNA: TGCAGCGTTGGGGTAGGGGGCAGCTATGGCTACACCTTC.